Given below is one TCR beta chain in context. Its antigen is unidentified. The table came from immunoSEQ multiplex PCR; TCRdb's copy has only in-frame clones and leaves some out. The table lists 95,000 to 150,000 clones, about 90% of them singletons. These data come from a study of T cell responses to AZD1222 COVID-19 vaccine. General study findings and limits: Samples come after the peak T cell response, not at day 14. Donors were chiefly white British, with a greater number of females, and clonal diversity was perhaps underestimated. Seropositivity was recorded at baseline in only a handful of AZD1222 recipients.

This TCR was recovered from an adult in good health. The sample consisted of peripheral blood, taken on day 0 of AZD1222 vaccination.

CDR3 sequence (DNA): TGTGCCAGCAGCAAAAACCGGGAGGCGGGACTAGCGGGGATCTACGAGCAGTACTTC. Translating gives CASSKNREAGLAGIYEQYF. This chain joins TRBV21-1 and TRBJ2-7; the table's D gene call, TRBD2, was not cross checked with the DNA. TRBV21-1 is marked as a pseudogene. The CDR3 length is 19 residues.